The 9 T cell receptor beta chains below all came from one sample that was sequenced in a study of blood T cell repertoires in COVID-19. Here immunoSEQ multiplex PCR was the method, and the copy in TCRdb shows in-frame clones only, minus some. The sample consists of some 280,000 clones, around 86% of them appearing once. The sample consisted of peripheral blood. These receptors were obtained from a woman in her thirties with active or convalescent COVID-19.

The rearrangement uses TRBV6-2 or TRBV6-3 and TRBJ2-5; unclear D gene. Germline CDR1 reads MNHEY; CDR2 reads SVGEGT. The CDR3 has 18 amino acids. V lost 0 bases and J 10 bases, leaving 27 bases between the germline ends. This chain's CDR3 is CASSYSLSSYGFQDGQYF. In DNA form, the CDR3 reads TGTGCCAGCAGTTACTCTCTCTCCAGTTACGGGTTCCAAGATGGCCAGTACTTC.

This chain joins TRBV10-2 and TRBJ1-2, with 8 bases that match TRBD1. Trimming cost V 0 bases and J 5 bases; bases outside gene matches: 8. CDR1 is WSHSY and CDR2 is SAAADI in the germline V gene. CDR3 length: 16 amino acids. The CDR3 DNA is TGCGCCAGCAGTGAGTCCTCGGGCCAGGGGGCATATGGCTACACCTTC. Translated, it gives CASSESSGQGAYGYTF.

The sample holds one count of this clone. The rearrangement links TRBV19 to TRBJ1-2, with TRBD1 identical over 10 bases. With 7 bases clipped from V and 8 bases from J, the junction kept 7 bases outside the gene matches. Germline CDR1 reads LNHDA; CDR2 reads SQIVND (reference sequence). CDR3 length equals 13 residues. The CDR3: CASMGTGEKGYTF. In DNA form, the CDR3 reads TGTGCCAGTATGGGGACAGGGGAAAAGGGCTACACCTTC.

The gene calls are TRBV3-1 (or the pseudogene TRBV3-2) and TRBJ2-1, with 9 bases matching TRBD2. This CDR3 is built from 15 residues. The germline V gene has CDR1 LGHDT and CDR2 YNNKEL (reference sequence). The ends lost 3 bases at V and 7 bases at J; junction bases unmatched: 7. Written as DNA, the CDR3 is TGTGCCAGCAGCCAGAGGCTAGCGGGGTTTAATGAGCAGTTCTTC. As protein: CASSQRLAGFNEQFF.

The chain recombines TRBV12-3 or TRBV12-4 with TRBJ2-3, with D possibly being TRBD1 (5 bases). V was pared by 3 bases and J by 12 bases, with 10 bases between. The CDR3 loop spans 11 amino acids. The CDR3 spells CASSFRQGQYF. The CDR3 DNA reads TGTGCCAGCAGTTTTCGGCAGGGTCAGTATTTT.

The rearrangement links TRBV5-6 to TRBJ1-6; 7 bases are shared with TRBD1. The V gene end was trimmed by 3 bases and the J gene end by 7 bases; junction bases not matched to a gene: 7. This CDR3 region has 15 residues. Germline loops: CDR1 SGHDT, CDR2 YYEEEE. The CDR3 DNA sequence: TGTGCCAGCAGCTGGGACAGCCTGGGGAATTCACCCCTCCACTTT. Translation: CASSWDSLGNSPLHF.

The V gene is TRBV6-5, the J gene TRBJ1-1; D is ambiguous. Germline CDR1 and CDR2: MNHEY and SVGAGI. The CDR3 sequence is 12 residues long. Trimming removed 6 bases at V and 7 bases at J, with 12 bases between. This CDR3 is CASSSYSFEAFF. Written as DNA, the CDR3 is TGTGCCAGCAGCTCTTACAGTTTTGAAGCTTTCTTT.

The chain uses TRBV9 and TRBJ2-3; 7 bases map to TRBD2. The CDR3 is made up of 16 amino acids. V gave up 0 bases and J gave up 2 bases; unmatched junction bases: 6. CDR1 SGDLS and CDR2 YYNGEE come from the germline V gene. The CDR3 loop is CASSVGASGYTDTQYF. In nucleotides, the CDR3 is TGTGCCAGCAGCGTAGGGGCTAGCGGTTACACAGATACGCAGTATTTT.

The chain joins TRBV6-5 to TRBJ2-3, with 9 bases identical to TRBD1. The trim removed 5 bases at V and 1 base at J, leaving 4 bases unmatched. In germline, CDR1 is MNHEY, CDR2 SVGAGI. The CDR3 is 15 residues long. The CDR3 bases are TGTGCCAGCAGTACGGGACAGGGCGGCACAGATACGCAGTATTTT. It yields the protein CASSTGQGGTDTQYF.